This T cell receptor (beta chain) was sequenced for a study of T cell responses to AZD1222 COVID-19 vaccine. As for the study in general: Pooling was applied to second doses at about 4 or about 12 weeks.

Profiling relied on immunoSEQ multiplex PCR, and the TCRdb table lists in-frame clones only, not all of them. The sample yields about 150,000 clones, about 80% seen once. The material sequenced was peripheral blood, taken on day 0 of AZD1222 vaccination. The sequence was collected from an adult in good health.

CDR3 residues: CAVYFRMGNTEAFF. The DNA for the CDR3 is TGTGCCGTCTATTTCCGGATGGGAAACACTGAAGCTTTCTTT. The J gene is TRBJ1-1, the V gene TRBV5-6; D remains ambiguous. V lost 10 bases and J lost 2, with 18 bases in between. This CDR3 comprises 14 residues. The germline V gene encodes CDR1 SGHDT and CDR2 YYEEEE.